The entry below gives a single TCR beta chain sequence along with its context. The target of this receptor is not known. No base-level quality is on record; no much larger clone is a single base apart. The intended sense of this specimen's treatment or condition label: in vitro stimulation with specific CMV peptide epitopes to enrich CMV-specific T cells. These data originate in a study of T cell repertoires in cytomegalovirus infection (dated by TCRdb to the late 2010s). About the full investigation: Alongside well-studied HLA-B-restricted epitopes, the peptide stimulations were aimed at recently identified HLA-C-restricted CMV epitopes, whose presentation resists viral immunomodulation. Donor HLA type was relevant to the analysis, as public TCR beta signatures indicated carriage of CMV infection together with the matching HLA type. Summary of the overall study and its limitations: The ex vivo response was dominated by HLA-C-restricted CMV-specific TCR beta clonotypes, which also provided the single most frequent clonotype in two of eight donors. Cumulative frequency of public TCR beta family members discriminated carriers of CMV infection plus the relevant HLA type in this cohort and an independent approximately 370-donor cohort.

Sequencing instrument: Illumina HiSeq 1500. Clones were called with MiXCR by TCRdb after fastp trimmed the public reads at Q25, and only in-frame beta chains were retained. Entries are consolidated by CDR3 protein sequence, retaining the most common genes and DNA. In all, the sample holds approximately 220,000 distinct CDR3 sequences, and approximately 40% of those were seen once. Together, the top ten hold about 60% of the sample. This sequence was found in a human donor in good health (CMV status not recorded). Some clones in this sample may be carry-over from other donors' samples. This specimen was CD8+ T cells from cultured PBMCs, taken from culture after CMV antigen stimulation.

The CDR3 here reads CASSSPGRVNEQFF. The DNA is as follows: TGTGCCAGCAGCTCCCCGGGGAGGGTGAATGAGCAGTTCTTC. The chain is made from TRBV7-2 and TRBJ2-1; 7 bases in the junction line up with TRBD2. Sequences SGHTA (CDR1) and FQGNSA (CDR2) are obtained from the germline V gene. Ends trimmed: V by 4 bases, J by 7 bases; bases unmatched to a gene: 7. From cysteine to phenylalanine, the CDR3 is 14 amino acids long. Of all the DNA, just the CDR3 is kept, 42 bases in frame from base 1.